This T cell receptor beta chain derives from a study of shared clonotypes between healthy human individuals. The study enrolled healthy HIV-negative adults without recent acute infections or vaccinations as donors. The germline V gene has CDR1 SEHNR and CDR2 FQNEAQ (reference sequence). The V end lost 5 bases, the J end lost 4 bases, and 11 bases lay between the germline ends. This CDR3 has 13 residues. This table comes from immunoSEQ multiplex PCR, and its TCRdb copy is limited to in-frame clones, with some not included. Here the sample spans over a million clones, approximately 70% being singletons. Study-wide findings and caveats: Clonotype sharing levels among donors were expected to vary with sequencing depth. Clonotypes not shared had lower generation probabilities than those common to all four donors.

As regards this clone: Its target is not known.

The sequence came from a man in his late teens or twenties in good health. This chain joins TRBV7-9 and TRBJ1-2; TRBD1 is a possible D gene (6 bases). Sequencing was done on a sample of memory CD4+ T cells sorted from blood. Stated subset: CD45RA-negative fraction. The CDR3 nucleotides read TGTGCCAGCAGCCGACAGGTATCCTATGGCTACACCTTC. Translation: CASSRQVSYGYTF.